This T cell receptor beta chain was profiled in a study of tumor-infiltrating lymphocytes in primary liver carcinoma. Extraction also yielded germline DNA, while blood RNA was obtained from unsorted whole blood. To note about this clonotype: A much more abundant neighbour one base away suggests this may be a read error.

V lost 7 bases to trimming and J lost 7 bases; unmatched junction nucleotides: 13. This CDR3 comprises 15 residues. Using a constant-region primer together with ProtoScript II reverse transcriptase, TCR beta cDNA was made from roughly 500 ng of total RNA. Construction of TCR beta libraries relied on three successive nested multiplex PCR rounds employing slightly modified ARM-PCR. The first two PCR rounds used TRBV1-TRBV30 forward primers with a C-beta reverse primer, 9 to 11 cycles each. A single record per CDR3 protein comes from TCRdb applying MiXCR to the multiplex PCR reads. The sample consists of fewer than 350,000 distinct CDR3 sequences, about two thirds of them appearing once.

What was sequenced was peripheral blood. This sequence joins TRBV12-3 or TRBV12-4 and TRBJ1-5, with 7 bases lining up with TRBD1. The TCR comes from a man aged 40-49 years with primary liver carcinoma and hepatitis B virus infection. CDR3 in DNA: TGTGCCAGCACCATCGACAGGGACTTGAAACAGCCCCAGCATTTT. Translated, it gives CASTIDRDLKQPQHF.